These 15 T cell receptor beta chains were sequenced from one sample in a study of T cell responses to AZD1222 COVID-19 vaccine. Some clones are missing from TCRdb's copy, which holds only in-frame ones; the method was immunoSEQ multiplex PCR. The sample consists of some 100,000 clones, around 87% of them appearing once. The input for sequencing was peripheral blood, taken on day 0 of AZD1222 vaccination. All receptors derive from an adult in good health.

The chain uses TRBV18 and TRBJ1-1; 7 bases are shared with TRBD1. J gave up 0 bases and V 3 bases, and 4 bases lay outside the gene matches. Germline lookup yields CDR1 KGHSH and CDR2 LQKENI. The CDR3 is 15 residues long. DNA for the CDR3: TGTGCCAGCTCACCTATGACAGGGTTGAACACTGAAGCTTTCTTT. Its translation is CASSPMTGLNTEAFF. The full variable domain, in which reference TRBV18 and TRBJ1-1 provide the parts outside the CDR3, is NAGVMQNPRHLVRRRGQEARLRCSPMKGHSHVYWYRQLPEEGLKFMVYLQKENIIDESGMPKERFSAEFPKEGPSILRIQQVVRGDSAAYFCASSPMTGLNTEAFFGQGTRLTVV.

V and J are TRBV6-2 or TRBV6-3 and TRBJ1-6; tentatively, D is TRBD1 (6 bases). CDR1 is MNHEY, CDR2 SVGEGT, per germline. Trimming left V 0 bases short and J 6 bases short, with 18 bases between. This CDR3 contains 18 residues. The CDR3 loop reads CASSYSGPRGHGNSPLHF. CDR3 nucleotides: TGTGCCAGCAGTTACTCGGGCCCTCGGGGGCATGGTAATTCACCCCTCCACTTT.

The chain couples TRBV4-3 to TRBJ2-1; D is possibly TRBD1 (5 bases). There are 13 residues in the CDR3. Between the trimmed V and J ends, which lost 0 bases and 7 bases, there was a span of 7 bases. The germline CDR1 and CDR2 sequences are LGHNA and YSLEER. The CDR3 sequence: CASSQDPGNEQFF. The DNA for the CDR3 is TGCGCCAGCAGCCAAGACCCAGGGAATGAGCAGTTCTTC.

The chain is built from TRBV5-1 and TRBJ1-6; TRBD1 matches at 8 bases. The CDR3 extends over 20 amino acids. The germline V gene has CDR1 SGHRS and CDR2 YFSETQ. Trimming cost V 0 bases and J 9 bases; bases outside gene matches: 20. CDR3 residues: CASSLAASGQGASFSSPLHF. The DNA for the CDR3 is TGCGCCAGCAGCTTGGCGGCTTCGGGGCAGGGGGCTTCGTTTAGTTCACCCCTCCACTTT.

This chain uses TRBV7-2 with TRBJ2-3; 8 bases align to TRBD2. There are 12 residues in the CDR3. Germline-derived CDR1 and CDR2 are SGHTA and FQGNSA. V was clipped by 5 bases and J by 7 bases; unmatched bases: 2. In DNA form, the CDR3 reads TGTGCCAGCAGCCGGGGGGGGTATACGCAGTATTTT. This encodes CASSRGGYTQYF.

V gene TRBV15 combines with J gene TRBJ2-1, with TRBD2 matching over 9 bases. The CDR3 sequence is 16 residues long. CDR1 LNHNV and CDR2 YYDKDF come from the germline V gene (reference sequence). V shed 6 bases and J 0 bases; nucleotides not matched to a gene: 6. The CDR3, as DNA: TGTGCCACCAGAGCTTATAGCGGGAGCTCCTACAATGAGCAGTTCTTC. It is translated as CATRAYSGSSYNEQFF.

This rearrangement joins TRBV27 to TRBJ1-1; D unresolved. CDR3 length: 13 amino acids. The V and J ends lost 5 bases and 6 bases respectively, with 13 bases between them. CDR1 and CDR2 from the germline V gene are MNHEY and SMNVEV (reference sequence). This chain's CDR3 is CASSIGRSAEAFF. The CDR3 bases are TGTGCCAGCAGTATTGGACGGAGCGCTGAAGCTTTCTTT.

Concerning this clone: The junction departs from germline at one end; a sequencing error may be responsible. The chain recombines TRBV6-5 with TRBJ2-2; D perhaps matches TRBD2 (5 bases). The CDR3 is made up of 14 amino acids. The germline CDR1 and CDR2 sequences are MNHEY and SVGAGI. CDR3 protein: CASSYSIGVGKLFF. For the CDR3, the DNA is TGTGCCAGCAGTTACTCGATCGGGGTCGGGAAGCTGTTTTTT.

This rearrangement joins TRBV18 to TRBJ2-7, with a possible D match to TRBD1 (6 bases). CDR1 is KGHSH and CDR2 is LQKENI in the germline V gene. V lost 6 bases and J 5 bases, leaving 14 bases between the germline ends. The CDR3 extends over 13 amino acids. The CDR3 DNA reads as TGTGCCAGCTCTCCAAACAGGGACGACGAGCAGTACTTC. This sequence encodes CASSPNRDDEQYF.

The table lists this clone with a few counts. CDR3 sequence reads: CASSLYSGSIDTQYF. For the CDR3, the DNA is TGTGCCAGCAGCTTGTACAGCGGGAGTATCGATACGCAGTATTTT. The chain uses TRBV7-9 and TRBJ2-3; 8 positions agree with TRBD2. The V gene end was trimmed by 3 bases and the J gene end by 6 bases; junction bases not matched to a gene: 8. The CDR3 covers 15 residues. Germline V lookup: CDR1 SEHNR, CDR2 FQNEAQ (reference sequence).

The CDR3 region is CASSHQLGQGGYTF. DNA for the CDR3: TGCGCCAGCAGCCACCAACTCGGACAAGGTGGCTACACCTTC. This chain connects TRBV4-1 to TRBJ1-2; the D gene is possibly TRBD1 (5 bases). The V gene's germline CDR1 is MGHRA and CDR2 YSYEKL. The CDR3 totals 14 residues. V dropped 3 bases and J dropped 7 bases, with 15 bases sitting between them.

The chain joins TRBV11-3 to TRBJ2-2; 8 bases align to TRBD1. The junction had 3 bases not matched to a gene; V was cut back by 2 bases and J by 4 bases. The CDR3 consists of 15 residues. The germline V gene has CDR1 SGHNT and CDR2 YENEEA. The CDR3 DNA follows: TGTGCCAGCAGCTTACGCACAGGGGGCACCGGGGAGCTGTTTTTT. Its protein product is CASSLRTGGTGELFF.

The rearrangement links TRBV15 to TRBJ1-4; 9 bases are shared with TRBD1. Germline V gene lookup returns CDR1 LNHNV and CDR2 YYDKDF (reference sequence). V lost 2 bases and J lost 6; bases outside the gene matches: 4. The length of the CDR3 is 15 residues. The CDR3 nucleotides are TGTGCCACCAGCAGACCGACAGGGGGGCATGAAAAACTGTTTTTT. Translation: CATSRPTGGHEKLFF.

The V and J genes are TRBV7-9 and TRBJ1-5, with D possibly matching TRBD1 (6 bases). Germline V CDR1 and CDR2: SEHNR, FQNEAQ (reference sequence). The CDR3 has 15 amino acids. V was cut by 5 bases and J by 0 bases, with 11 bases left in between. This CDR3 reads CASSPRTDSNQPQHF. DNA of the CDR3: TGTGCCAGCAGCCCAAGGACAGATAGCAATCAGCCCCAGCATTTT. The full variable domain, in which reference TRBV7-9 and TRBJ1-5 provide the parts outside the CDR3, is DTGVSQNPRHKITKRGQNVTFRCDPISEHNRLYWYRQTLGQGPEFLTYFQNEAQLEKSRLLSDRFSAERPKGSFSTLEIQRTEQGDSAMYLCASSPRTDSNQPQHFGDGTRLSIL.

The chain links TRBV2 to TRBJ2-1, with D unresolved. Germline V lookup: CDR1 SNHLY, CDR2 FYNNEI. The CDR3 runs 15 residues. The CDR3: CAVPKPGSSYNEQFF. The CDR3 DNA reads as TGTGCTGTTCCGAAGCCGGGTAGCTCCTACAATGAGCAGTTCTTC. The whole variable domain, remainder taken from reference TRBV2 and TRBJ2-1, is EPEVTQTPSHQVTQMGQEVILRCVPISNHLYFYWYRQILGQKVEFLVSFYNNEISEKSEIFDDQFSVERPDGSNFTLKIRSTKLEDSAMYFCAVPKPGSSYNEQFFGPGTRLTVL.